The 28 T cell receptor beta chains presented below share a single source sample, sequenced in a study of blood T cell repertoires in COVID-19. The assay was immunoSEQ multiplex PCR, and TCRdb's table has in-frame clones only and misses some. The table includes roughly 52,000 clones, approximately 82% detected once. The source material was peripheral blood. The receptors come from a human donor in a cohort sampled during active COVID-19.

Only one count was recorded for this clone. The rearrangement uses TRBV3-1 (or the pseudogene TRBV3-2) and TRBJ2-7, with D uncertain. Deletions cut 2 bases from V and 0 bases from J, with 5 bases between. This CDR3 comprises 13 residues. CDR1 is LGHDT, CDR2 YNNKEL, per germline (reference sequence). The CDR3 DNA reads TGTGCCAGCAGCCAACGGAGCTCCTACGAGCAGTACTTC. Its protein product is CASSQRSSYEQYF.

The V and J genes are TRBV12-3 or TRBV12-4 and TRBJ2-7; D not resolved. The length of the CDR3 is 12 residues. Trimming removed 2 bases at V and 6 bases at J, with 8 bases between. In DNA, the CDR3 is TGTGCCAGCAGTTTATATGGGCGCGAGCAGTACTTC. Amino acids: CASSLYGREQYF.

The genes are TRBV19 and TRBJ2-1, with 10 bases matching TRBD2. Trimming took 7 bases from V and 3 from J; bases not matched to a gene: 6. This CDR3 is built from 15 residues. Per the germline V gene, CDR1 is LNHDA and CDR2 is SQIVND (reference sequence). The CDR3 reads CASTPRLAGYNEQFF. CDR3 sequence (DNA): TGTGCCAGTACCCCAAGACTAGCGGGCTACAATGAGCAGTTCTTC.

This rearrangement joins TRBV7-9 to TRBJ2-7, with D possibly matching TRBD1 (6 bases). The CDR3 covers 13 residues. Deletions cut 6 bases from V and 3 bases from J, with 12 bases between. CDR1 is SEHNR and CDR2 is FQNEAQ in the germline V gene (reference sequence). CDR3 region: CASSPDRFYEQYF. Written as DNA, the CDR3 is TGTGCCAGCAGTCCGGACAGATTCTACGAGCAGTACTTC.

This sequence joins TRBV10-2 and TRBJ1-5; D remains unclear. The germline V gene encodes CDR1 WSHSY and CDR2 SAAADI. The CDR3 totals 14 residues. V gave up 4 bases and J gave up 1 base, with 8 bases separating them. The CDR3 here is CASSVSVSNQPQHF. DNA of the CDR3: TGCGCCAGCAGTGTTTCCGTAAGCAATCAGCCCCAGCATTTT.

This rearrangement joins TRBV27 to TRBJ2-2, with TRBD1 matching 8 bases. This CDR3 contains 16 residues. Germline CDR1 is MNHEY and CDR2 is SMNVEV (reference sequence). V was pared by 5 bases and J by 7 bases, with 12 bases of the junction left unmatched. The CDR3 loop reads CASSKRGQGAGGELFF. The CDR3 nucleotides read TGTGCCAGCAGTAAGAGGGGGCAGGGGGCGGGCGGGGAGCTGTTTTTT.

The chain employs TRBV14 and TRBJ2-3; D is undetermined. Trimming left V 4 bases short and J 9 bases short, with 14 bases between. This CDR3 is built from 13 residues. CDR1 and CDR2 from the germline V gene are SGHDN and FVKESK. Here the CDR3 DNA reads TGTGCCAGCAGCCCGCTGACGTCCAGGACGCAGTATTTT. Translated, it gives CASSPLTSRTQYF.

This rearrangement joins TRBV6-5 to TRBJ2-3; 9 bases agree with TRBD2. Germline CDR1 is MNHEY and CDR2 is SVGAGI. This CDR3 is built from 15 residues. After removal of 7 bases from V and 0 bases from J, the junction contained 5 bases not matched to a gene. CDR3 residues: CASNEGLASTDTQYF. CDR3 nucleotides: TGTGCCAGCAACGAGGGACTAGCAAGCACAGATACGCAGTATTTT.

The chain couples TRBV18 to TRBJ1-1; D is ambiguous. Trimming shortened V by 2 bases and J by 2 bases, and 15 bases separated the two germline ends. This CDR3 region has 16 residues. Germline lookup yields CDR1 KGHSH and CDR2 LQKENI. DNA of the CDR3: TGTGCCAGCTCACCAACTCCACTCTACTTCAACACTGAAGCTTTCTTT. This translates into CASSPTPLYFNTEAFF.

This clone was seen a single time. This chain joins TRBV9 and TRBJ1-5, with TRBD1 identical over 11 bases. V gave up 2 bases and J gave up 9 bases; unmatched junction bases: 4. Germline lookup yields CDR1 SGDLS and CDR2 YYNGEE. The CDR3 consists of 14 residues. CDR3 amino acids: CASSVGTGGPPQHF. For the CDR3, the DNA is TGTGCCAGCAGCGTCGGGACAGGGGGTCCGCCCCAGCATTTT.

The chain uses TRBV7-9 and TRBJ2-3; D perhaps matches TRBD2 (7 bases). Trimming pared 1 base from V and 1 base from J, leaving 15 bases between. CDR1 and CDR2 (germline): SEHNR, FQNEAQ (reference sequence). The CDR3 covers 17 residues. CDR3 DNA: TGTGCCAGCAGCTTAGGGGATTGGCGGGGGCGCACAGATACGCAGTATTTT. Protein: CASSLGDWRGRTDTQYF.

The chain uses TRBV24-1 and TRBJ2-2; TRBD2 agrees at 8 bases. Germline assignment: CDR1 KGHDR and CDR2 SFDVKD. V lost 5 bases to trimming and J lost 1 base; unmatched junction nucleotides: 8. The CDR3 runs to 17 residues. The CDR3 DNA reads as TGTGCCACCAGTGTGGGAAGTAGCGGGGTGAACACCGGGGAGCTGTTTTTT. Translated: CATSVGSSGVNTGELFF.

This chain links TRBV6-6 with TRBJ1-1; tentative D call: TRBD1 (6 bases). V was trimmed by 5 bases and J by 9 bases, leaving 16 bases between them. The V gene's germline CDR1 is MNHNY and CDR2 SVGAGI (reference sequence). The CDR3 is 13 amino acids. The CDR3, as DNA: TGTGCCAGCAGTGACAATACACAGGGTCAAGCTTTCTTT. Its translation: CASSDNTQGQAFF.

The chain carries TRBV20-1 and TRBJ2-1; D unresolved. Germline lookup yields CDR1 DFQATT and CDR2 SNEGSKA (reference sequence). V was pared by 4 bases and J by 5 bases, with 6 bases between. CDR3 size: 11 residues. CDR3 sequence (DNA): TGCAGTGCTACCGCTAACAATGAGCAGTTCTTC. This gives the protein CSATANNEQFF.

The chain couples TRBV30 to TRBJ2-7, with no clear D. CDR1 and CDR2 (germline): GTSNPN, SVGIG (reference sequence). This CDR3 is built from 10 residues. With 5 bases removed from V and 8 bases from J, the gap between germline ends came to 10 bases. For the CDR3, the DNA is TGTGCCTGGGGTCTAGGCCAGCAGTACTTC. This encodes CAWGLGQQYF.

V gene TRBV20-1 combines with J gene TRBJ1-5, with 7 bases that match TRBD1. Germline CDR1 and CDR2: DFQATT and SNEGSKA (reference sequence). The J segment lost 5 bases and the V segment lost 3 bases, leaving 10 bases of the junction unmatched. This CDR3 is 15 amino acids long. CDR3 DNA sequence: TGCAGTGCTAGTCAGGGGGGAGGTATTTATCAGCCCCAGCATTTT. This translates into CSASQGGGIYQPQHF.

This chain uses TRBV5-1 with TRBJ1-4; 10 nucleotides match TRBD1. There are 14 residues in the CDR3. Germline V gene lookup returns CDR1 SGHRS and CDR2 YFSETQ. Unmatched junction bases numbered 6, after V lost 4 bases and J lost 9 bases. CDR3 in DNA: TGCGCCAGCAGCCCAGGGACAGGGGAACAAAAACTGTTTTTT. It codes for CASSPGTGEQKLFF.

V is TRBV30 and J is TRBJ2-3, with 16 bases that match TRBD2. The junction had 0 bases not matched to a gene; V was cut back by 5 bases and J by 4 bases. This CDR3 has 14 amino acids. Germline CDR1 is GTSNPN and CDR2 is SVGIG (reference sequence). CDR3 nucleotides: TGTGCCTGGGGGACTAGCGGGGGGGCAGATACGCAGTATTTT. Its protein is CAWGTSGGADTQYF.

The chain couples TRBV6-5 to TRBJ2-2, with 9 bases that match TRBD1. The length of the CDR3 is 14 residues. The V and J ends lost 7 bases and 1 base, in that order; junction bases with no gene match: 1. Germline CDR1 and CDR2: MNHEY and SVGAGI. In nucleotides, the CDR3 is TGTGCCAGCAAGGACAGGGGGAACACCGGGGAGCTGTTTTTT. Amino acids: CASKDRGNTGELFF.

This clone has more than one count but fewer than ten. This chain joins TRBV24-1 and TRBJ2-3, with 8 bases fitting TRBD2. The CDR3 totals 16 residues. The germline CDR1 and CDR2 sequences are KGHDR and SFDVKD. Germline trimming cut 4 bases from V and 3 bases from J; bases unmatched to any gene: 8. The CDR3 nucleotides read TGTGCCACCAGTGACCCCCAGCCGGGGGGGACAGATACGCAGTATTTT. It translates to CATSDPQPGGTDTQYF.

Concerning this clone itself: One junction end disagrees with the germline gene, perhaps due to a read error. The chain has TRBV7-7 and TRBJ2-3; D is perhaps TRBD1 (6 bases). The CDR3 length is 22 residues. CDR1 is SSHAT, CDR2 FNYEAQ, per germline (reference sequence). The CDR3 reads CASSGKGTGFKRIPTSVDTQYF. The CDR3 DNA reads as TGTGCTAGCAGCGGCAAAGGAACAGGGTTCAAGCGGATCCCCACATCTGTGGATACGCAGTATTTT.

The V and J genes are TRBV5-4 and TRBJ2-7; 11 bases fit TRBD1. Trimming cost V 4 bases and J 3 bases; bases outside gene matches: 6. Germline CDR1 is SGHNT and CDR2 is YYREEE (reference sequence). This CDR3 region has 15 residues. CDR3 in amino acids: CASSPGTGGNYEQYF. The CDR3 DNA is TGTGCCAGCAGCCCCGGGACAGGGGGAAACTACGAGCAGTACTTC.

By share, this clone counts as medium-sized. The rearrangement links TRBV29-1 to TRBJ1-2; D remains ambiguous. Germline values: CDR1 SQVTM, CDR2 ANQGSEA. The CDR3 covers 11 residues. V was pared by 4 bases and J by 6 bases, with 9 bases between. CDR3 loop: CSVGKGDGYTF. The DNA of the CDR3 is TGCAGCGTTGGGAAGGGAGATGGCTACACCTTC.

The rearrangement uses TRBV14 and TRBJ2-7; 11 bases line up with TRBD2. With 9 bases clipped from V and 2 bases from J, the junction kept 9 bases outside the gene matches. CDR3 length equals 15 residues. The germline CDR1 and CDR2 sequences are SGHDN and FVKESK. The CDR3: CASKTSGGPAYEQYF. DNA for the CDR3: TGTGCCAGTAAAACTAGCGGGGGACCAGCCTACGAGCAGTACTTC.

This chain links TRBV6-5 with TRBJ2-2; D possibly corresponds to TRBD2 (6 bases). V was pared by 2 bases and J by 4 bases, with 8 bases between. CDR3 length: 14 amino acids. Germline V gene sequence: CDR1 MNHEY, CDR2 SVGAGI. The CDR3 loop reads CASSYQTSTGELFF. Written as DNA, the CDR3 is TGTGCCAGCAGTTACCAGACTAGCACCGGGGAGCTGTTTTTT.

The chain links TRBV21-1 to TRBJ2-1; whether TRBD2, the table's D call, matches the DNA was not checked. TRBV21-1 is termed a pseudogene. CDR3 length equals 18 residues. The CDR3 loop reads CASSKLEEGGESYNEQFF. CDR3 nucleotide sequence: TGTGCCAGCAGCAAATTAGAGGAGGGCGGGGAGTCCTACAATGAGCAGTTCTTC.

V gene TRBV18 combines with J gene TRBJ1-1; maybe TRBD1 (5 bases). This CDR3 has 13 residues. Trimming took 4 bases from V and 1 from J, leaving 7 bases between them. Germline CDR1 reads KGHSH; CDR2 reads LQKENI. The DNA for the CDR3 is TGTGCCAGCTCACTGGGGCGGAACACTGAAGCTTTCTTT. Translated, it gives CASSLGRNTEAFF.

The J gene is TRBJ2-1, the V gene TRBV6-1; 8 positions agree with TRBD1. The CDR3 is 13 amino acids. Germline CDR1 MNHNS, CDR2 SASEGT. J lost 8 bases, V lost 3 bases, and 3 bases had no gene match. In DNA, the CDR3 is TGTGCCAGCAGTGAGGAGGACAGGGATGAGCAGTTCTTC. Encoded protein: CASSEEDRDEQFF.